Following are 7 T cell receptor beta chains from one sample sequenced in a study of read filtering for tumor transcriptome and immune sequencing. From 350 to 500 ng of RNA, a library with molecular barcoded alpha/delta and beta/gamma adaptors was made. TCRdb called the reads again in MiXCR, with one record for every CDR3 protein. The data hold approximately 150,000 distinct CDR3 sequences, with approximately 13% observed a single time. Sequencing input: a population of CD138-negative cells sorted from bone marrow. Receptors originate from a donor aged 40 or older with multiple myeloma.

This clonotype has a count of ten or more. V gene TRBV29-1 combines with J gene TRBJ1-3; maybe TRBD1 (5 bases). With 0 bases removed from V and 0 bases from J, the gap between germline ends came to 15 bases. Germline V gene lookup returns CDR1 SQVTM and CDR2 ANQGSEA. The CDR3 loop spans 17 amino acids. The CDR3 bases are TGCAGCGTTGAAGATCGGGGGTCCGGACGCTCTGGAAACACCATATATTTT. Amino acids: CSVEDRGSGRSGNTIYF.

This clonotype has at least ten counts. The chain carries TRBV12-3 or TRBV12-4 and TRBJ1-1; 7 bases fit TRBD1. V lost 6 bases, J lost 12 bases, and 7 bases stayed unmatched. This CDR3 comprises 11 residues. CDR3 DNA: TGTGCCAGCAGCTCAACAGGGGCTTCTTTCTTT. This translates into CASSSTGASFF.

This clonotype has more than one count but fewer than ten. A much more abundant neighbour one base away suggests this may be a read error. The rearrangement links TRBV10-3 to TRBJ1-1, with 7 bases that match TRBD1. This CDR3 comprises 13 residues. Germline CDR1 reads ENHRY; CDR2 reads SYGVKD. CDR3 sequence: CAISGQGNTEASF. CDR3 nucleotides: TGTGCCATCAGTGGACAGGGAAACACTGAAGCTTCCTTT.

Many counts were recorded for this clonotype. The CDR3 sequence is CSARNGNGNQPQHF. In DNA, the CDR3 is TGCAGTGCTAGGAATGGTAACGGCAATCAGCCCCAGCATTTT. The chain combines TRBV20-1 with TRBJ1-5; no clear D. The CDR3 is 14 residues long. Trimming took 3 bases from V and 2 from J, leaving 11 bases between them. Germline V gene sequence: CDR1 DFQATT, CDR2 SNEGSKA (reference sequence).

Many counts were recorded for this clonotype. DNA of the CDR3: TGTGCCAGCAGCACCCGGACGCGGAACACTGAAGCTTTCTTT. It specifies CASSTRTRNTEAFF. This chain connects TRBV5-6 to TRBJ1-1; D is unclear. CDR1 SGHDT and CDR2 YYEEEE come from the germline V gene. The CDR3 sequence is 14 residues long. Trimming removed 4 bases at V and 1 base at J, with 11 bases between.

This clonotype was observed at least ten times. This rearrangement joins TRBV20-1 to TRBJ2-3, with 9 bases identical to TRBD2. Trimming took 6 bases from V and 3 from J; bases not matched to a gene: 7. CDR3 length: 14 amino acids. Germline V gene data show CDR1 as DFQATT and CDR2 as SNEGSKA (reference sequence). The CDR3 is CSARTSVGTDTQYF. The CDR3, as DNA: TGCAGTGCACGGACTAGCGTTGGGACAGATACGCAGTATTTT.

Points on this clonotype: A single base separates this from a much larger clone, so it may be a read error. The rearrangement uses TRBV13 and TRBJ2-7; 11 nucleotides align to TRBD2. V shed 8 bases and J 2 bases; nucleotides not matched to a gene: 5. Germline V lookup: CDR1 PRHDT, CDR2 FYEKMQ (reference sequence). The CDR3 length is 14 residues. The CDR3 sequence: CASCVSGRAYEQYF. CDR3 DNA sequence: TGTGCCAGCTGCGTTAGCGGGAGGGCCTACGAGCAGTACTTC. The full variable domain, rest sourced from reference TRBV13 and TRBJ2-7, is AAGVIQSPRHLIKEKRETATLKCYPIPRHDTVYWYQQGPGQDPQFLISFYEKMQSDKGSIPDRFSAQQFSDYHSELNMSSLELGDSALYFCASCVSGRAYEQYFGPGTRLTVT.